These T cell receptor beta chains were read from a single sample in a study of blood T cell repertoires in COVID-19. This table comes from immunoSEQ multiplex PCR, and its TCRdb copy is limited to in-frame clones, with some not included. The repertoire holds approximately 97,000 clones, with 90% as singletons. Material: peripheral blood. Every receptor here comes from a man aged 60 to 69 with acute or convalescent COVID-19. Both conserved end residues are part of each CDR3. Each record gives: D gene, clone size, J gene, V gene, CDR3 protein, CDR3 DNA. D genes are given only for firm matches. Clone size appears in some rows only: once, few, many, or a class for an expanded clone.

D gene: -
clone size: -
J gene: TRBJ1-1
V gene: TRBV23-1
CDR3 protein: CASRSGTPDEAFF
CDR3 DNA: TGCGCCAGCCGATCCGGGACACCGGATGAAGCTTTCTTT

D gene: -
clone size: -
J gene: TRBJ2-2
V gene: TRBV13
CDR3 protein: CASSSRRGGGPNTGELFF
CDR3 DNA: TGTGCCAGCAGCTCAAGGCGGGGCGGGGGCCCGAACACCGGGGAGCTGTTTTTT

D gene: -
clone size: -
J gene: TRBJ1-3
V gene: TRBV5-8
CDR3 protein: CASSPATLSSGNTIYF
CDR3 DNA: TGTGCCAGCAGCCCCGCGACTTTGAGCTCTGGAAACACCATATATTTT

D gene: -
clone size: -
J gene: TRBJ2-3
V gene: TRBV18
CDR3 protein: CASSPGGGRTDTQYF
CDR3 DNA: TGTGCCAGCTCACCAGGGGGGGGCCGGACAGATACGCAGTATTTT

D gene: -
clone size: once
J gene: TRBJ2-5
V gene: TRBV7-8
CDR3 protein: CASSLAQATHGTQYF
CDR3 DNA: TGTGCCAGCAGCTTAGCACAGGCGACGCACGGGACCCAGTACTTC

D gene: TRBD2
clone size: -
J gene: TRBJ2-7
V gene: TRBV24-1
CDR3 protein: CATSDLPLPRLAGNYEQYF
CDR3 DNA: TGTGCCACCAGTGATTTGCCATTACCTCGACTAGCGGGTAACTACGAGCAGTACTTC

D gene: -
clone size: -
J gene: TRBJ1-4
V gene: TRBV7-6
CDR3 protein: CASSPFDTRGATNEKLFF
CDR3 DNA: TGTGCCAGCAGCCCCTTCGACACCCGGGGTGCAACTAATGAAAAACTGTTTTTT

D gene: -
clone size: -
J gene: TRBJ1-2
V gene: TRBV19
CDR3 protein: CASSMGGAGIFYGYTF
CDR3 DNA: TGTGCCAGTAGTATGGGGGGGGCCGGGATTTTTTATGGCTACACCTTC

D gene: -
clone size: -
J gene: TRBJ1-2
V gene: TRBV30
CDR3 protein: CAWSQGFGYGYTF
CDR3 DNA: TGTGCCTGGAGTCAGGGGTTCGGCTATGGCTACACCTTC

D gene: -
clone size: -
J gene: TRBJ1-1
V gene: TRBV7-9
CDR3 protein: CASSLGGFLDYTEAFF
CDR3 DNA: TGTGCCAGCAGCTTAGGTGGTTTTCTGGACTACACTGAAGCTTTCTTT

D gene: -
clone size: once
J gene: TRBJ2-1
V gene: TRBV12-3/TRBV12-4
CDR3 protein: CASSFAYGNEQFF
CDR3 DNA: TGTGCCAGCAGTTTCGCCTACGGGAATGAGCAGTTCTTC

D gene: -
clone size: -
J gene: TRBJ2-5
V gene: TRBV3-1/TRBV3-2
CDR3 protein: CASSQNTLAGETQYF
CDR3 DNA: TGTGCCAGCAGCCAAAACACACTAGCAGGAGAGACCCAGTACTTC

D gene: TRBD1
clone size: -
J gene: TRBJ2-2
V gene: TRBV19
CDR3 protein: CASRGTASNTGELFF
CDR3 DNA: TGTGCCAGTAGGGGGACAGCTTCGAACACCGGGGAGCTGTTTTTT

D gene: -
clone size: few
J gene: TRBJ1-2
V gene: TRBV19
CDR3 protein: CASSIDHFTRTARYGYTF
CDR3 DNA: TGTGCCAGTAGTATAGACCACTTCACACGGACAGCCCGGTATGGCTACACCTTC